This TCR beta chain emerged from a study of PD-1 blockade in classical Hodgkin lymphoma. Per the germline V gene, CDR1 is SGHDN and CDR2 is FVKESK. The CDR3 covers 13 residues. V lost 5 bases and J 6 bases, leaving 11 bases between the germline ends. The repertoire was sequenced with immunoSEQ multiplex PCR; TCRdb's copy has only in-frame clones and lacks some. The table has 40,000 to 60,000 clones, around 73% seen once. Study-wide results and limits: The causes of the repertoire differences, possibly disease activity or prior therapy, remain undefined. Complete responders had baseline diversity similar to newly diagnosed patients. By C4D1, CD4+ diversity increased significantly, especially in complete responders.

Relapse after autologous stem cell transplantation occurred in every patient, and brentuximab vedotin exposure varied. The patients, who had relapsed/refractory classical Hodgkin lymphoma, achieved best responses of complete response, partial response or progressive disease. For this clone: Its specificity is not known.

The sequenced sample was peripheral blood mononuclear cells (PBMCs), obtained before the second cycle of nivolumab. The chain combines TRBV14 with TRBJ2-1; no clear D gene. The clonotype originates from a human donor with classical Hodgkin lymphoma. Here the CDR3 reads CASSALRSNEQFF. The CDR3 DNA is TGTGCCAGCAGCGCTCTGAGATCCAATGAGCAGTTCTTC.